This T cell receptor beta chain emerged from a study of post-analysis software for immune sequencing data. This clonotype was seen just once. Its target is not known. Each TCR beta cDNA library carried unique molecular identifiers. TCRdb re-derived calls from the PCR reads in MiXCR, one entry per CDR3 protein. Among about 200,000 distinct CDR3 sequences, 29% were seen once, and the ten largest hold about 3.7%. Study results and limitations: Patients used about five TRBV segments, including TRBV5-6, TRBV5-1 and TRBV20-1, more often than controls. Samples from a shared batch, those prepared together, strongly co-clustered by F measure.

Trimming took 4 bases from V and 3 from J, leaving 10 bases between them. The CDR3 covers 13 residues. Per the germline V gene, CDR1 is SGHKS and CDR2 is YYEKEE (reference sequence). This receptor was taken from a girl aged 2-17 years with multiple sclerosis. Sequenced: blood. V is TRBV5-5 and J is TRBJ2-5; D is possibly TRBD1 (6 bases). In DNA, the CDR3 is TGTGCCAGCAGCATTCCAGGGGAAGAGACCCAGTACTTC. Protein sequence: CASSIPGEETQYF.